This T cell receptor beta chain comes out of a study of cytomegalovirus exposure and HLA in healthy donors (TCRdb year 2017). As for the study more broadly: In an earlier analysis of around 540 of the donors, around 290 Gb of sequence data and approximately 100 million unique TCR beta sequences from 150 million to 200 million T cells were reported. Roughly 300 gigabases of sequencing data and approximately 84 million unique TCR sequences were included in an early release covering around 600 HLA-typed donors. Of the approximately 400 genotyped donors, 65% to 90% were placed in the genetic ancestry cluster associated with self-reported Caucasian donors. The study aimed to test whether cataloging public T cell receptors could reveal signatures of past pathogen exposure. The study profiled the T cell repertoires of 666 subjects by immunosequencing and related them to cytomegalovirus serostatus. In addition to the first cohort of about 650 subjects, a separate validation cohort of approximately 130 different subjects was used. To predict cytomegalovirus infection status, the study combined high-throughput TCR immunosequencing, statistical association of individual TCRs with disease status, and machine learning. To study patterns of TCR occurrence, a later analysis re-analyzed previously published TCR beta repertoires from just over 650 donors and added high-resolution HLA genotyping. In the later analysis, no new phenotypic data were used to find candidate immune exposures; instead, reliance was placed on TCR beta sequences and their occurrence across donors. An earlier analysis of approximately 580 of the donors used high-throughput TCR beta sequencing to judge whether each TCR beta V gene segment behaved as functional or pseudogenic. Donor age, sex, ethnicity and CMV serostatus were compiled alongside the repertoire data. Genome-wide SNP genotypes for about 65% of the roughly 670 donors were used in a later genetic analysis, which treated that subset as a discovery cohort. Every repertoire in the discovery cohort had been generated on one and the same sequencing platform. HLA typing covered class I and class II loci at four-digit resolution. Typing coverage varied by locus: about 620-630 donors for A, B, C, DRB1 and DQB1; some 520 for DQA1; over 600 for DPA1; around 450 for DPB1. Several DR-DQ haplotypes were treated as single units for association and clustering because of strong linkage in the cohort. Among roughly 400 genotyped donors of the cohort, an average of approximately 200,000 unique TCR beta nucleotide sequences was sequenced per donor, of which 15% to 20% were non-productive. Broader findings and caveats from the paper: When HLA alleles, especially DR and DQ, strongly co-occurred, attributing TCR associations to individual alleles was difficult. A later analysis found that most CMV-associated TCR beta chains appeared HLA-restricted, with HLA associations seemingly driven largely by CMV exposure. The authors suggested that the approach could potentially be extended to other disease states and immunological phenotypes. Roughly uniform sequencing depth across donors was assumed in presence/absence analyses, although this assumption may not hold. An association between a missense DCLRE1C variant and V-gene and J-gene trimming of TCR beta chains was found in a later genetic analysis and replicated in an independent cohort. A few of the identified cytomegalovirus-associated TCR beta chains were confirmed in vitro to be specific for cytomegalovirus antigens. The sequencing pipeline was judged likely to have produced a cluster of highly shared sequence variants as a technical artifact. The study listed approximately 150 TCR beta chains as associated with cytomegalovirus. Cytomegalovirus status was reported to be diagnosed by the classifier with high specificity and sensitivity in both the original and validation cohorts. Across donors, most TCR sequences were observed very rarely, whereas some public TCRs were present in many individuals. According to a later analysis, parvovirus B19, influenza, CMV and Epstein-Barr virus appeared linked to several top co-occurrence clusters. Broadly in line with IMGT annotations, most TCR beta V segments showed up in productive rearrangements about 87% or about 30% of the time in an earlier analysis of several hundred of the donors. Because some donors lacked HLA typing at each locus, the association tests relied only on the typed subset. Linkage disequilibrium might explain the correlated functional status among segregating V segments, but an unknown experimental factor could not be excluded. Some IMGT-functional V segments, including TRBV6-2 and TRBV6-3, could not be distinguished by the 87-base-pair reads and were therefore excluded. Because counts were too low, more than 15 rarely observed V segments, including chromosome 9 orphons, were left out of the earlier analysis of approximately 500 of the donors. At a false discovery rate of 0.05, a later analysis linked 15,000 to 20,000 TCR beta sequences to specific HLA alleles. According to a later genetic analysis, donors in an Asian-associated ancestry cluster had fewer N-insertions in productive TCRs than the approximately 700-donor mean. According to a later analysis, TCR association rates differed among HLA loci, with DRB1 alleles showing the most associated TCRs and HLA-C alleles showing the fewest. A further reported finding was that TCR beta sequences accurately predicted the HLA-A and HLA-B alleles for most subjects in the first cohort. This cohort had only TCR beta chains sequenced, and the lack of alpha or paired-chain data limited which features could be detected. The only immune exposure information available for the cohort was CMV serostatus. Compared with equally common non-associated chains, HLA-associated TCR beta chains in a later analysis were more clonally expanded and had lower generation probabilities.

In regard to this clone: The antigen this receptor binds is unknown. Base qualities are not at hand, and no much larger clone is one base apart.

The cohort was made up of roughly 670 healthy bone marrow donors. At the time of sampling, every cohort member was nominally healthy, though immune exposures that went unrecorded were likely present. The donor was CMV seronegative and belonged to the group of around 350 seronegative cohort members. A peripheral blood sample was provided by each donor, and peripheral blood mononuclear cells were used for TCR beta sequencing. The Qiagen DNeasy Blood Extraction Kit was used to extract genomic DNA from the blood cell samples. Receptor amplification or capture employed the immunoSEQ multiplex PCR assay. For the multiplex PCR, a mixture combining 60 forward primers for TCR Vbeta segments and 13 reverse primers for TCR Jbeta segments was used. A multiplex PCR assay on genomic DNA amplified the CDR3 region of rearranged TCR beta genes. The Illumina HiSeq System was used to sequence the amplified TCR beta libraries as 87-base-pair reads. The source study handled its data this way. A later analysis counted some 80 million unique TCR beta chains across the 700 or so repertoires, and roughly 11 million of these chains were shared by at least two donors. Raw reads were error-corrected and collapsed into unique sequences by a nearest-neighbor algorithm in which closely related sequences were merged to remove PCR and sequencing errors. CDR3 sequences were aligned to IMGT reference sequences to assign V, D and J gene segments. For a sequence to be retained, at least a six-nucleotide match to both a V gene segment and a J gene segment was required. A rearrangement was called productive if the CDR3 had no stop codons and remained in frame with V and J, and every other rearrangement was called non-productive. CDR3 was defined according to IMGT convention as the region running from the second conserved V-encoded cysteine to the conserved J-encoded phenylalanine. The earlier analysis of about 640 of the donors excluded any sequence lacking an unambiguous match to a single V gene segment. In an earlier analysis of some 590 of the donors, a V segment was called functional when productive rearrangements were above 56.7%, and segregating when the standard deviation between donors exceeded 5%. To diagnose cytomegalovirus status from the catalog of TCR beta chain sequences, a statistical classification framework was built. In a later analysis, V and J genes were assigned by comparing TCR nucleotide sequences against IMGT/GENE-DB human TR gene sequences. The TCRdist pipeline was used in a later analysis to assign CDR3 sequences and most-parsimonious VDJ recombination scenarios. A later analysis defined each TCR beta chain by its CDR3 amino acid sequence plus V-gene family, and excluded reads lacking a unique V-gene family. In a later analysis, 500 to 650 highly shared, low-generation-probability nucleotide sequences were removed to address suspected cross-contamination and a sequencing artifact. In a later analysis, a clonal expansion index for each public chain was calculated from normalized within-repertoire ranks of inferred template counts. In a later analysis, generation probabilities were computed with a VDJ recombination model fitted to out-of-frame rearrangements, and the resulting probabilities were checked against IGoR. A later analysis scored TCR-TCR, TCR-HLA and TCR-CMV co-occurrence with hypergeometric tests, applying a repertoire-size bias correction to TCR pairs. False discovery rates were estimated in a later analysis by permuting HLA or CMV assignments 20 times. A later analysis grouped co-occurring TCRs with DBSCAN, adding TCRdist sequence similarity when clustering within HLA-allele-positive subsets. Co-occurrence clustering excluded repertoires with fewer than 30,000 or more than 120,000 public chains, plus five with anomalous nucleotide sharing. In TCRdb, the immuneACCESS table is reduced to in-frame sequences with V and J assigned. These tables do not hold every clone; where another copy was compared, an unresolved V gene accounts for under half, and the others remain unexplained. D and trimming were read from the DNA, whereas the V and J calls and clone size are those reported in that table. For this sample the table gives 120,000 or so clones, of which roughly 70% were detected only once. The ten most abundant clones make up approximately 3.8% of the sample.

The germline V and J ends show losses of 5 bases and 1 base respectively, and no gene match explains 4 bases of the junction. As encoded in the germline V gene (reference sequence), CDR1 is LNHDA while CDR2 is SQIVND. The CDR3 sequence holds 15 residues, the cysteine and phenylalanine included. The DNA shown is the 45-base CDR3, in frame from base 1. Sequencing was carried out using PBMCs. The chain couples TRBV19 to TRBJ2-2, with TRBD1 identical over 7 junction bases. The TCR sequence derives from a man between 25 and 39 years old in good health and CMV-seronegative. The CDR3 is CASSDGQVNTGELFF. At the DNA level, the sequence is TGTGCCAGTAGTGATGGACAGGTGAACACCGGGGAGCTGTTTTTT. Beyond the CDR3, the reference TRBV19 and TRBJ2-2 genes provide the residues; the full variable domain reads: DGGITQSPKYLFRKEGQNVTLSCEQNLNHDAMYWYRQDPGQGLRLIYYSQIVNDFQKGDIAEGYSVSREKKESFPLTVTSAQKNPTAFYLCASSDGQVNTGELFFGEGSRLTVL.